The source of this TCR beta chain is a study of T cell responses to AZD1222 COVID-19 vaccine. For the study at large: Analysis merged second doses at about 4 or about 12 weeks. Study-wide results and limits: Researchers report vaccine-associated CD4 TCRs spanning spike, with dominance at 160-218 and 743-854. The number of AZD1222 recipients seropositive at baseline was only five to seven.

The table came from immunoSEQ multiplex PCR; TCRdb's copy has only in-frame clones and leaves some out. This table holds about 100,000 clones, 80% to 90% found once. The CDR3 is made up of 15 amino acids. Trimming took off 3 bases at V and 1 base at J, with 12 bases between the two ends. Per germline, CDR1 SGHDN and CDR2 FVKESK. As for this clone: What it binds is not known.

The sequences come from peripheral blood, collected on day 0 of AZD1222 vaccination. The chain has TRBV14 and TRBJ1-1, with D possibly matching TRBD1 (5 bases). The TCR comes from an adult in good health. In DNA, the CDR3 is TGTGCCAGCAGCCATCTGGGGCCGGGGAACACTGAAGCTTTCTTT. Translation gives CASSHLGPGNTEAFF. The full variable domain, in which reference TRBV14 and TRBJ1-1 provide the parts outside the CDR3, is EAGVTQFPSHSVIEKGQTVTLRCDPISGHDNLYWYRRVMGKEIKFLLHFVKESKQDESGMPNNRFLAERTGGTYSTLKVQPAELEDSGVYFCASSHLGPGNTEAFFGQGTRLTVV.